This T cell receptor (beta chain) appears in the sequencing data of a study of blood T cell repertoires in COVID-19. Sequencing was performed with immunoSEQ multiplex PCR; in TCRdb, only in-frame clones are kept and a portion is missing. Of 200,000 to 300,000 clones detected, around 81% appear once; the ten largest clones hold roughly 1.9%. V lost 11 bases to trimming and J lost 10 bases; unmatched junction nucleotides: 13. The CDR3 contains 13 residues. This clone was recorded a few times. The V and J genes are TRBV6-7 and TRBJ1-4; TRBD1 matches 7 bases. TRBV6-7 is labeled an ORF, and its function is uncertain. The TCR originated in a man aged 25-40 years who had recovered from COVID-19. Sequenced: peripheral blood. This chain's CDR3 is CAGRDSQGGKLFF. The CDR3 bases are TGTGCCGGCCGGGACAGTCAGGGTGGAAAACTGTTTTTT.